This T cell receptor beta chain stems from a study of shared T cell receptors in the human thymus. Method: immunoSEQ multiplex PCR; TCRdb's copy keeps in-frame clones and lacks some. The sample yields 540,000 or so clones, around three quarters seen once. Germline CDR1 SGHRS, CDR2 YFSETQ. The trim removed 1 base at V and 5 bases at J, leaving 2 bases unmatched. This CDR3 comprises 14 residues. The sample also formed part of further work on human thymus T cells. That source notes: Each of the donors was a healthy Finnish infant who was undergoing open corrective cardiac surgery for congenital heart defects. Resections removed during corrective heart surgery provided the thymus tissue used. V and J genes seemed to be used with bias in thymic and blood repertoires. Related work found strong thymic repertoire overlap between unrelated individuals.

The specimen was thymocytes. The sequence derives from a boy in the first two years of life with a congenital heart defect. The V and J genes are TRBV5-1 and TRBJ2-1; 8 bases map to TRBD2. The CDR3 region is CASSLRLANNEQFF. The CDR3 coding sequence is TGCGCCAGCAGCTTGAGACTAGCGAACAATGAGCAGTTCTTC.